These 6 T cell receptor beta chains originate from one sample sequenced in a study of cytomegalovirus exposure and HLA in healthy donors. PCR primers comprised 60 Vbeta and 13 Jbeta primers. Profiling relied on immunoSEQ multiplex PCR, and the TCRdb table lists in-frame clones only, not all of them. This repertoire includes 120,000 to 150,000 clones. Sequencing was carried out using PBMCs. Source of these receptors: a woman between 45 and 60 years old in good health and CMV-seronegative.

The V call is TRBV28, the J call TRBJ1-1, with a possible D match to TRBD1 (6 bases). The germline V gene encodes CDR1 MDHEN and CDR2 SYDVKM. CDR3 length equals 15 residues. V lost 3 bases and J 5 bases, leaving 16 bases between the germline ends. The CDR3 DNA follows: TGTGCCAGCAGTTTTTCAGAACAGGGAAGGACTGAAGCTTTCTTT. Encoded protein: CASSFSEQGRTEAFF.

V is TRBV19 and J is TRBJ2-3, with D possibly being TRBD2 (6 bases). Between the trimmed V and J ends, which lost 3 bases and 0 bases, there was a span of 7 bases. Germline V gene data show CDR1 as LNHDA and CDR2 as SQIVND (reference sequence). The CDR3 extends over 14 amino acids. CDR3 sequence reads: CASSMSGSTDTQYF. In nucleotides, the CDR3 is TGTGCCAGTAGTATGAGCGGGAGCACAGATACGCAGTATTTT. Combining the CDR3 with reference TRBV19 and TRBJ2-3 gives the whole variable domain DGGITQSPKYLFRKEGQNVTLSCEQNLNHDAMYWYRQDPGQGLRLIYYSQIVNDFQKGDIAEGYSVSREKKESFPLTVTSAQKNPTAFYLCASSMSGSTDTQYFGPGTRLTVL.

This chain uses TRBV30 with TRBJ1-5, with 8 bases lining up with TRBD1. The CDR3 sequence is 13 residues long. The trim removed 4 bases at V and 6 bases at J, leaving 5 bases unmatched. Looked up from germline, CDR1 is GTSNPN and CDR2 is SVGIG (reference sequence). CDR3 DNA sequence: TGTGCCTGGACAGGACAGGGTACTCAGCCCCAGCATTTT. As protein: CAWTGQGTQPQHF.

The gene calls are TRBV5-1 and TRBJ1-2; 7 bases map to TRBD1. Germline values: CDR1 SGHRS, CDR2 YFSETQ. The V and J ends lost 1 base and 6 bases, in that order; junction bases with no gene match: 3. The CDR3 length is 13 residues. CDR3 protein: CASSLLGGDGYTF. The CDR3 DNA sequence: TGCGCCAGCAGCTTGTTAGGGGGCGATGGCTACACCTTC.

The chain couples TRBV9 to TRBJ2-1; tentatively, D is TRBD2 (5 bases). This CDR3 is built from 13 residues. V was pared by 3 bases and J by 4 bases, with 8 bases between. CDR1 is SGDLS and CDR2 is YYNGEE in the germline V gene. This chain's CDR3 is CASSALVYNEQFF. CDR3 coding DNA: TGTGCCAGCAGCGCACTAGTTTACAATGAGCAGTTCTTC.

The gene calls are TRBV5-4 and TRBJ2-2; 9 nucleotides agree with TRBD1. V was clipped by 0 bases and J by 6 bases; unmatched bases: 6. Germline CDR1 is SGHNT and CDR2 is YYREEE (reference sequence). The CDR3 consists of 16 residues. CDR3 amino acids: CASSLGNRQGAGELFF. Here the CDR3 DNA reads TGTGCCAGCAGCTTGGGAAACCGACAGGGGGCCGGGGAGCTGTTTTTT. Based on the CDR3 plus reference TRBV5-4 and TRBJ2-2, the full variable domain is ETGVTQSPTHLIKTRGQQVTLRCSSQSGHNTVSWYQQALGQGPQFIFQYYREEENGRGNFPPRFSGLQFPNYSSELNVNALELDDSALYLCASSLGNRQGAGELFFGEGSRLTVL.